This entry lists 24 T cell receptor beta chains sequenced from one sample in a study of cytomegalovirus exposure and HLA in healthy donors (dated by TCRdb to 2015 to 2018). Libraries were prepared through the immunoSEQ multiplex PCR assay. A mixture of 60 forward primers for TCR Vbeta segments and 13 reverse primers for TCR Jbeta segments was used in the multiplex PCR. Imported from immuneACCESS, the table was reduced by TCRdb to in-frame sequences with V and J called. These copies leave out some clones; in studies compared against another copy, an unresolved V gene accounts for under half, and the cause of the remainder is not known. The sample table shows about 130,000 clones, and 75% to 90% are seen once. Less than 7% of the sample rests with the top ten. Sequencing was carried out using PBMCs. These receptors were taken from a woman in her 30s in good health and CMV-seropositive.

V gene TRBV7-9 combines with J gene TRBJ2-7, with D perhaps TRBD2 (6 bases). The germline V gene encodes CDR1 SEHNR and CDR2 FQNEAQ (reference sequence). This CDR3 spans 12 amino acids. Trimming shortened V by 5 bases and J by 10 bases, and 15 bases separated the two germline ends. CDR3 nucleotides: TGTGCCAGCAGCGGGCAGGGTGGGACTCAGTACTTC. This gives the protein CASSGQGGTQYF.

The chain has TRBV9 and TRBJ2-3; 9 bases match TRBD2. The CDR3 is 15 amino acids. Germline CDR1 and CDR2: SGDLS and YYNGEE. The J segment lost 4 bases and the V segment lost 4 bases, leaving 7 bases of the junction unmatched. CDR3 region: CASSRGASGADTQYF. The CDR3 coding sequence is TGTGCCAGCAGCCGGGGGGCTAGCGGGGCAGATACGCAGTATTTT.

The chain recombines TRBV27 with TRBJ2-3; possible D gene TRBD1, 6 bases. Germline V gene sequence: CDR1 MNHEY, CDR2 SMNVEV (reference sequence). Trimming removed 3 bases from V and 7 bases from J, with 11 bases in between. The CDR3 covers 13 residues. CDR3 bases: TGTGCCAGCAGTTTGTCAGGGGTCTATACGCAGTATTTT. It specifies CASSLSGVYTQYF.

The chain is built from TRBV7-6 and TRBJ1-1, with TRBD1 as a possible D gene (6 bases). Per the germline V gene, CDR1 is SGHVS and CDR2 is FNYEAQ. The ends were cut back, 3 bases at V and 3 bases at J, with 14 bases in the middle. This CDR3 comprises 15 residues. The CDR3 DNA sequence: TGTGCCAGCAGCTTCAGGACAGCTCCGGACACTGAAGCTTTCTTT. Amino acid sequence: CASSFRTAPDTEAFF.

The chain recombines TRBV27 with TRBJ2-3, with TRBD2 as a possible D gene (5 bases). From germline, CDR1 is MNHEY and CDR2 SMNVEV (reference sequence). V shed 0 bases and J shed 4 bases, with 23 bases lying between them. The CDR3 contains 19 residues. CDR3 bases: TGTGCCAGCAGTTTATCGATAGGAGGCGGCCCCCGGGTGGCAGATACGCAGTATTTT. It encodes CASSLSIGGGPRVADTQYF.

V usage is TRBV4-1 and J usage is TRBJ1-6, with D tentatively TRBD1 (5 bases). V lost 5 bases to trimming and J lost 6 bases, with 8 bases between them. The CDR3 loop spans 13 amino acids. CDR1 is MGHRA and CDR2 is YSYEKL in the germline V gene. CDR3 sequence reads: CASSIQGNSPLHF. Written as DNA, the CDR3 is TGCGCCAGCAGCATCCAGGGTAATTCACCCCTCCACTTT.

CDR3 DNA: TGCGCCAGCAGCTTGGCCGGGACAGCAGAAGAGACCCAGTACTTC. It yields the protein CASSLAGTAEETQYF. This chain joins TRBV5-1 and TRBJ2-5; 7 bases match TRBD1. From germline, CDR1 is SGHRS and CDR2 YFSETQ. Trimming took 0 bases from V and 3 from J; bases not matched to a gene: 5. There are 15 residues in the CDR3.

This chain links TRBV9 with TRBJ1-2; 7 bases fit TRBD1. The V segment lost 0 bases and the J segment 3 bases; nucleotides outside the gene matches: 5. This CDR3 has 15 residues. The V gene's germline CDR1 is SGDLS and CDR2 YYNGEE. The CDR3: CASSVARGRDYGYTF. The CDR3 coding sequence is TGTGCCAGCAGCGTAGCTAGGGGGCGCGACTATGGCTACACCTTC.

The chain joins TRBV6-5 to TRBJ1-2; D perhaps matches TRBD1 (6 bases). Between the trimmed V and J ends, which lost 6 bases and 4 bases, there was a span of 15 bases. The CDR3 runs to 14 residues. The germline V gene has CDR1 MNHEY and CDR2 SVGAGI. This CDR3 is CASRAGERVYGYTF. The CDR3 DNA sequence: TGTGCCAGCAGGGCAGGGGAAAGAGTCTATGGCTACACCTTC.

This chain joins TRBV7-2 and TRBJ2-7; D not resolved. Per the germline V gene, CDR1 is SGHTA and CDR2 is FQGNSA. Between the trimmed V and J ends, which lost 6 bases and 9 bases, there was a span of 18 bases. The CDR3 is 13 residues long. This chain's CDR3 is CASSSNGLVTQYF. As DNA, the CDR3 is TGTGCCAGCAGTTCCAACGGTCTAGTCACGCAGTACTTC.

The gene calls are TRBV2 and TRBJ1-2; 7 nucleotides match TRBD1. The length of the CDR3 is 14 residues. V lost 2 bases to trimming and J lost 6 bases; unmatched junction nucleotides: 6. Germline V gene lookup returns CDR1 SNHLY and CDR2 FYNNEI. The CDR3 DNA reads as TGTGCCAGCAGTGAAAGTAGGGGGCCGGATGGCTACACCTTC. Protein sequence: CASSESRGPDGYTF.

This chain links TRBV29-1 with TRBJ2-3, with D tentatively TRBD1 (6 bases). This CDR3 is built from 14 residues. V shed 4 bases and J shed 0 bases, with 11 bases lying between them. Germline loops: CDR1 SQVTM, CDR2 ANQGSEA. The CDR3 nucleotides read TGCAGCGTTGCCCCGGGACACAGCACAGATACGCAGTATTTT. As protein: CSVAPGHSTDTQYF.

In DNA form, the CDR3 reads TGTGCCATCAGTGATACAGGACAGGGGGCCGGCGGGGAGCTGTTTTTT. Protein: CAISDTGQGAGGELFF. This chain connects TRBV10-3 to TRBJ2-2; 11 bases align to TRBD1. Germline V gene lookup returns CDR1 ENHRY and CDR2 SYGVKD. The CDR3 contains 16 residues. The trim removed 3 bases at V and 7 bases at J, leaving 7 bases unmatched.

This chain uses TRBV2 with TRBJ1-1; maybe TRBD1 (5 bases). The CDR3 has 13 residues. Germline-derived CDR1 and CDR2 are SNHLY and FYNNEI. The germline V and J ends were trimmed by 7 bases and 2 bases, with 11 bases remaining between them. The CDR3 region is CASMVTANTEAFF. The CDR3 DNA reads TGTGCCAGCATGGTGACAGCTAACACTGAAGCTTTCTTT.

The chain combines TRBV5-1 with TRBJ2-7; D perhaps matches TRBD2 (6 bases). The CDR3 consists of 15 residues. V lost 0 bases to trimming and J lost 2 bases, with 12 bases between them. CDR1 and CDR2 from the germline V gene are SGHRS and YFSETQ. The CDR3 loop is CASSLGGTVTYEQYF. CDR3 bases: TGCGCCAGCAGCTTGGGGGGGACTGTCACCTACGAGCAGTACTTC.

This chain uses TRBV27 with TRBJ1-5; D unresolved. V shed 3 bases and J shed 5 bases, with 11 bases lying between them. CDR3 size: 14 residues. Germline loops: CDR1 MNHEY, CDR2 SMNVEV (reference sequence). The CDR3 reads CASSFRSGDQPQHF. The CDR3, as DNA: TGTGCCAGCAGTTTTCGTAGCGGGGATCAGCCCCAGCATTTT.

The CDR3 coding sequence is TGTGCCAGCAGTGACGGGACTAGCGTGCAGTTCTTC. Translating gives CASSDGTSVQFF. The chain carries TRBV25-1 and TRBJ2-1, with TRBD2 matching 10 bases. V lost 3 bases to trimming and J lost 12 bases; unmatched junction nucleotides: 2. Germline V gene sequence: CDR1 MGHDK, CDR2 SYGVNS. This CDR3 is built from 12 residues.

The J gene is TRBJ1-2, the V gene TRBV5-1; 9 bases match TRBD1. CDR1 SGHRS and CDR2 YFSETQ come from the germline V gene. J lost 5 bases, V lost 3 bases, and 5 bases had no gene match. The CDR3 loop spans 14 amino acids. CDR3 in amino acids: CASSYSGTGYGYTF. CDR3 sequence (DNA): TGCGCCAGCAGCTACTCCGGGACAGGGTATGGCTACACCTTC.

The CDR3 here is CASSLEGAFSVDTQYF. CDR3 sequence (DNA): TGCGCCAGCAGCTTGGAGGGAGCCTTTTCGGTAGATACGCAGTATTTT. The V gene is TRBV5-1, the J gene TRBJ2-3; D is possibly TRBD2 (5 bases). This CDR3 spans 16 amino acids. Germline V gene data show CDR1 as SGHRS and CDR2 as YFSETQ. The V gene lost 0 bases and the J gene lost 5 bases, with 16 bases spanning the gap.

This chain joins TRBV9 and TRBJ2-3, with D maybe TRBD2 (6 bases). V lost 0 bases, J lost 6 bases, and 11 bases lay in between. Germline CDR1 and CDR2: SGDLS and YYNGEE. CDR3 length: 14 residues. CDR3 loop: CASSVVAARDTQYF. In DNA, the CDR3 is TGTGCCAGCAGCGTAGTAGCGGCTCGCGATACGCAGTATTTT.

This chain joins TRBV2 and TRBJ1-2; the D is unclear. Germline CDR1 and CDR2: SNHLY and FYNNEI. Trimming left V 9 bases short and J 7 bases short, with 15 bases between. The CDR3 length is 12 residues. CDR3 loop: CASQAYVGGYTF. The CDR3 nucleotides read TGTGCCAGTCAGGCGTATGTTGGTGGCTACACCTTC.

The CDR3 region has the DNA TGTGCCAGCTCGGGCGGGCAGCTAATCTACGAGCAGTACTTC. Amino acid sequence: CASSGGQLIYEQYF. The chain joins TRBV18 to TRBJ2-7; a possible D gene is TRBD2 (5 bases). The ends were cut back, 6 bases at V and 3 bases at J, with 15 bases in the middle. The CDR3 loop spans 14 amino acids. Germline lookup yields CDR1 KGHSH and CDR2 LQKENI. Full variable domain (missing parts from reference TRBV18 and TRBJ2-7): NAGVMQNPRHLVRRRGQEARLRCSPMKGHSHVYWYRQLPEEGLKFMVYLQKENIIDESGMPKERFSAEFPKEGPSILRIQQVVRGDSAAYFCASSGGQLIYEQYFGPGTRLTVT.

The V call is TRBV19, the J call TRBJ1-5, with 8 bases that match TRBD1. CDR1 LNHDA and CDR2 SQIVND come from the germline V gene (reference sequence). The V gene end was trimmed by 3 bases and the J gene end by 7 bases; junction bases not matched to a gene: 5. The CDR3 is 14 residues long. The chain's CDR3 is CASSMQTGAQPQHF. DNA for the CDR3: TGTGCCAGTAGTATGCAGACAGGGGCCCAGCCCCAGCATTTT. The full variable domain, its missing parts supplied by reference TRBV19 and TRBJ1-5, is DGGITQSPKYLFRKEGQNVTLSCEQNLNHDAMYWYRQDPGQGLRLIYYSQIVNDFQKGDIAEGYSVSREKKESFPLTVTSAQKNPTAFYLCASSMQTGAQPQHFGDGTRLSIL.

The chain combines TRBV14 with TRBJ1-6, with D hard to call. The CDR3 has 15 amino acids. Germline CDR1 SGHDN, CDR2 FVKESK. Trimming took off 6 bases at V and 9 bases at J, with 18 bases between the two ends. Written as DNA, the CDR3 is TGTGCCAGCAGATCCCACCACAGTGCTGGTTCACCCCTCCACTTT. Its protein is CASRSHHSAGSPLHF.